Following are 31 T cell receptor beta chains from one sample sequenced in a study of the immune and genomic landscape of osteosarcoma. Using immunoSEQ multiplex PCR, the repertoire was profiled, and TCRdb retains in-frame clones only, with some absent. The sample holds around 6,800 clones; about 63% are singletons and the top ten take about 15%. Poor-prognosis osteosarcoma patients supplied post-treatment primary, local recurrence and metastasis tumor specimens. Sequencing used osteosarcoma tumor tissue from the lung. The receptors were gathered from a human donor with osteosarcoma.

This clone was seen only a few times. Other nucleotide sequences in the sample specify the same CDR3. The gene calls are TRBV5-1 and TRBJ2-1; 7 bases line up with TRBD2. CDR3 length: 15 residues. Unmatched junction bases numbered 2, after V lost 0 bases and J lost 2 bases. Per the germline V gene, CDR1 is SGHRS and CDR2 is YFSETQ. Written as DNA, the CDR3 is TGCGCCAGCAGCTTGGGCGGGAGCACCTACAATGAGCAGTTCTTC. Its translation is CASSLGGSTYNEQFF.

This clone was detected only a few times. The chain has TRBV21-1 and TRBJ1-5. TRBV21-1 corresponds to a pseudogene. The CDR3 is made up of 16 amino acids. CDR3 DNA sequence: TGTGCCAGCAGCAAAAATAAGGAGGCGCCGAATCAGCCCCAGCATTTT. Residues: CASSKNKEAPNQPQHF.

The chain joins TRBV5-1 to TRBJ1-1; 7 bases are shared with TRBD1. Trimming at V came to 4 bases and at J to 2 bases, leaving 8 bases not matched to a gene. CDR3 length: 15 residues. Germline CDR1 and CDR2: SGHRS and YFSETQ. The CDR3 DNA reads as TGCGCCAGCAGCGGAGGGACAGCTGGAAACACTGAAGCTTTCTTT. Translating gives CASSGGTAGNTEAFF.

This clone was seen a handful of times. The V and J genes are TRBV5-4 and TRBJ1-1; D call uncertain. Looked up from germline, CDR1 is SGHNT and CDR2 is YYREEE (reference sequence). Trimming pared 0 bases from V and 11 bases from J, leaving 14 bases between. This CDR3 has 13 amino acids. CDR3 in amino acids: CASSLGFPSGAFF. Here the CDR3 DNA reads TGTGCCAGCAGCTTGGGGTTCCCCTCTGGGGCTTTCTTT. The variable domain in full, completed from reference TRBV5-4 and TRBJ1-1, reads ETGVTQSPTHLIKTRGQQVTLRCSSQSGHNTVSWYQQALGQGPQFIFQYYREEENGRGNFPPRFSGLQFPNYSSELNVNALELDDSALYLCASSLGFPSGAFFGQGTRLTVV.

This chain connects TRBV2 to TRBJ2-5; D gene ambiguous. Germline CDR1 is SNHLY and CDR2 is FYNNEI. The length of the CDR3 is 14 residues. V lost 6 bases, J lost 2 bases, and 13 bases lay in between. CDR3 coding DNA: TGTGCCAGCAGAAACGGACGAATTCAAGAGACCCAGTACTTC. This gives the protein CASRNGRIQETQYF.

This rearrangement joins TRBV7-2 to TRBJ1-1; D is undetermined. With 5 bases removed from V and 0 bases from J, the gap between germline ends came to 7 bases. The germline V gene has CDR1 SGHTA and CDR2 FQGNSA. The CDR3 totals 13 residues. The CDR3 region has the DNA TGTGCCAGCAGCAAGGGCCTGAACACTGAAGCTTTCTTT. Its translation: CASSKGLNTEAFF.

The V and J genes are TRBV9 and TRBJ2-1; D unclear. Trimming cost V 4 bases and J 4 bases, with 12 bases left between them. The germline V gene encodes CDR1 SGDLS and CDR2 YYNGEE. The CDR3 covers 14 residues. The CDR3 bases are TGTGCCAGCAGCCCTACCTCCCTTTACAATGAGCAGTTCTTC. As protein: CASSPTSLYNEQFF.

The V call is TRBV5-1, the J call TRBJ2-2; D gene unclear. This CDR3 has 15 amino acids. V was pared by 0 bases and J by 0 bases, with 6 bases between. Germline V CDR1 and CDR2: SGHRS, YFSETQ. CDR3 coding DNA: TGCGCCAGCAGCTTGGCGGCGGCGAACACCGGGGAGCTGTTTTTT. Its translation is CASSLAAANTGELFF.

The chain combines TRBV6-5 with TRBJ2-7, with TRBD1 matching over 9 bases. Germline V lookup: CDR1 MNHEY, CDR2 SVGAGI. The CDR3 totals 14 residues. Unmatched junction bases numbered 5, after V lost 5 bases and J lost 3 bases. CDR3 protein: CASSADRGGYEQYF. In DNA form, the CDR3 reads TGTGCCAGCAGTGCGGACAGGGGAGGCTACGAGCAGTACTTC.

V is TRBV5-5 and J is TRBJ2-5; the match to TRBD2 covers 12 bases. This CDR3 has 16 residues. V trimming: 0 bases; J trimming: 4 bases; junction bases outside the gene matches: 4. Germline V gives CDR1 SGHKS, CDR2 YYEKEE (reference sequence). For the CDR3, the DNA is TGTGCCAGCAGCTTGGAGCTAGCGGGGGGGCGAGAGACCCAGTACTTC. This codes for CASSLELAGGRETQYF.

The genes are TRBV6-6 and TRBJ1-3; TRBD1 is a possible D gene (5 bases). V was shortened by 7 bases and J by 2 bases, with 12 bases between the two germline ends. The CDR3 is made up of 14 amino acids. Germline V gives CDR1 MNHNY, CDR2 SVGAGI (reference sequence). The CDR3 DNA reads as TGTGCCAGCACTAGGGACGCAACTGGAAACACCATATATTTT. This codes for CASTRDATGNTIYF.

CDR3 nucleotide sequence: TGTGCCAGCAGCTCTTCCCGAGGGCTGGTGGAGACCCAGTACTTC. This encodes CASSSSRGLVETQYF. The chain links TRBV7-2 to TRBJ2-5; possible D gene TRBD2, 5 bases. This CDR3 comprises 15 residues. Germline V gives CDR1 SGHTA, CDR2 FQGNSA. The germline V and J ends were trimmed by 4 bases and 5 bases, with 17 bases remaining between them.

The rearrangement joins TRBV11-2 to TRBJ2-2; D possibly corresponds to TRBD1 (6 bases). Trimming removed 9 bases from V and 7 bases from J, with 24 bases in between. CDR3 length equals 16 residues. Germline CDR1 is SGHAT and CDR2 is FQNNGV. As DNA, the CDR3 is TGTGCCAGTGACGAAGGACAGTCCTTTACTGACGGGGAGCTGTTTTTT. Residues: CASDEGQSFTDGELFF.

This chain joins TRBV27 and TRBJ2-2, with D uncertain. Germline CDR1 and CDR2: MNHEY and SMNVEV (reference sequence). Trimming shortened V by 6 bases and J by 0 bases, and 8 bases separated the two germline ends. The CDR3 extends over 14 amino acids. The CDR3 is CASSYRTNTGELFF. The CDR3 region has the DNA TGTGCCAGCAGCTACAGAACGAACACCGGGGAGCTGTTTTTT.

The V call is TRBV23-1, the J call TRBJ2-2, with 8 bases lining up with TRBD1. TRBV23-1 has ORF status, its function being uncertain. The CDR3 has 13 residues. V gave up 6 bases and J gave up 5 bases; unmatched junction bases: 2. For the CDR3, the DNA is TGCGCCAGCAGGACAGGGGTAACCGGGGAGCTGTTTTTT. It codes for CASRTGVTGELFF.

The chain combines TRBV15 with TRBJ2-5, with D unclear. Between the trimmed V and J ends, which lost 1 base and 5 bases, there was a span of 14 bases. CDR3 length: 15 residues. CDR1 LNHNV and CDR2 YYDKDF come from the germline V gene (reference sequence). DNA of the CDR3: TGTGCCACCAGCAGAGGACATACCCCTGATGAGACCCAGTACTTC. Residues: CATSRGHTPDETQYF.

This sequence joins TRBV6-5 and TRBJ2-2, with a tentative D call TRBD1 (7 bases). Germline V CDR1 and CDR2: MNHEY, SVGAGI. Trimming stripped 6 bases from V and 3 bases from J, with 14 bases between. This CDR3 contains 15 residues. The CDR3 region is CASRGGQMDTGELFF. As DNA, the CDR3 is TGTGCCAGCAGGGGGGGACAGATGGACACCGGGGAGCTGTTTTTT.

This clone was picked up a small number of times. The J gene is TRBJ1-5, the V gene TRBV19; D is perhaps TRBD1 (5 bases). The CDR3 is made up of 19 amino acids. Germline V gene lookup returns CDR1 LNHDA and CDR2 SQIVND (reference sequence). The ends were cut back, 2 bases at V and 1 base at J, with 21 bases in the middle. The CDR3 region is CASSISTEAVRLSNQPQHF. CDR3 in DNA: TGTGCCAGTAGTATATCGACAGAAGCAGTACGTTTGAGCAATCAGCCCCAGCATTTT.

In regard to this clone: The junction departs from the called germline gene at one end, perhaps through a read error. V is TRBV7-9 and J is TRBJ2-7, with D possibly being TRBD1 (6 bases). The CDR3 sequence is 12 residues long. CDR1 and CDR2 from the germline V gene are SEHNR and FQNEAQ (reference sequence). The CDR3 DNA sequence: TGTACCAGCAGCTTAGAACAGGGTAAGCAGTACTTC. It encodes CTSSLEQGKQYF.

This chain connects TRBV6-6 to TRBJ1-3; no clear D. With 2 bases removed from V and 8 bases from J, the gap between germline ends came to 10 bases. In germline, CDR1 is MNHNY, CDR2 SVGAGI (reference sequence). The CDR3 loop spans 13 amino acids. CDR3 sequence (DNA): TGTGCCAGCAGTTACCGGCGGACCGACACCATATATTTT. Translation gives CASSYRRTDTIYF.

This chain joins TRBV7-8 and TRBJ2-1; 10 bases are a match to TRBD1. The junction had 8 bases not matched to a gene; V was cut back by 6 bases and J by 3 bases. CDR1 is SGHVS and CDR2 is FQNEAQ in the germline V gene. The CDR3 runs 16 residues. CDR3 region: CASRQLRTGGYNEQFF. Here the CDR3 DNA reads TGTGCCAGCAGACAACTTCGGACAGGGGGCTACAATGAGCAGTTCTTC.

The chain carries TRBV6-6 and TRBJ1-2; D is undetermined. Trimming left V 3 bases short and J 8 bases short, with 19 bases between. CDR3 length equals 15 residues. Germline V CDR1 and CDR2: MNHNY, SVGAGI (reference sequence). The CDR3 coding sequence is TGTGCCAGCAGTTATCTCCCGCGGCCCCTCGGGGGCTACACCTTC. This encodes CASSYLPRPLGGYTF.

The genes are TRBV6-1 and TRBJ1-4, with a possible D match to TRBD1 (5 bases). V was trimmed by 3 bases and J by 3 bases, leaving 14 bases between them. This CDR3 has 16 residues. Germline V gene data show CDR1 as MNHNS and CDR2 as SASEGT. The CDR3 DNA sequence: TGTGCCAGCAGTGAGGGACTTTCCCAGCCTAATGAAAAACTGTTTTTT. Translating gives CASSEGLSQPNEKLFF.

The gene calls are TRBV18 and TRBJ2-1; no clear D gene. Trimming removed 1 base from V and 4 bases from J, with 11 bases in between. This CDR3 contains 15 residues. The germline gives CDR1 KGHSH, CDR2 LQKENI. CDR3 region: CASSPQGDRYNEQFF. The DNA for the CDR3 is TGTGCCAGCTCACCACAAGGAGATCGGTACAATGAGCAGTTCTTC.

A single count supports this clone. This chain joins TRBV28 and TRBJ1-5; the D is unclear. Germline V gene sequence: CDR1 MDHEN, CDR2 SYDVKM. Trimming cost V 6 bases and J 1 base, with 13 bases left between them. The CDR3 is made up of 15 amino acids. CDR3 nucleotides: TGTGCCAGCAGATTGGGCAGCGGGAGCAATCAGCCCCAGCATTTT. This translates into CASRLGSGSNQPQHF.

The V and J genes are TRBV19 and TRBJ2-1; D perhaps matches TRBD2 (5 bases). The CDR3 is 15 residues long. Germline V lookup: CDR1 LNHDA, CDR2 SQIVND (reference sequence). V dropped 5 bases and J dropped 4 bases, with 15 bases sitting between them. CDR3 residues: CASSGPTNRYNEQFF. The CDR3 DNA follows: TGTGCCAGTAGTGGACCGACTAACCGGTACAATGAGCAGTTCTTC.

CDR3 residues: CASSYRQSNQPQHF. CDR3 sequence (DNA): TGTGCCAGCAGTTACCGACAGAGCAATCAGCCCCAGCATTTT. The chain couples TRBV6-6 to TRBJ1-5, with D perhaps TRBD1 (5 bases). CDR3 length: 14 amino acids. V was cut by 2 bases and J by 1 base, with 6 bases left in between. CDR1 and CDR2 (germline): MNHNY, SVGAGI (reference sequence).

This chain joins TRBV7-3 and TRBJ2-1; perhaps TRBD2 as D (6 bases). The V end lost 5 bases, the J end lost 6 bases, and 20 bases lay between the germline ends. The CDR3 runs 16 residues. Germline CDR1 reads SGHTA; CDR2 reads FQGTGA. As DNA, the CDR3 is TGTGCCAGCAGCCCTTTAGTTGGAGGGATGGGCAATGAGCAGTTCTTC. Translated, it gives CASSPLVGGMGNEQFF.

This chain links TRBV29-1 with TRBJ2-5; D is undetermined. CDR1 is SQVTM and CDR2 is ANQGSEA in the germline V gene. The CDR3 spans 13 residues. Trimming took 3 bases from V and 2 from J, leaving 10 bases between them. The CDR3 DNA sequence: TGCAGCGTTGACTTGGTCAGACAAGAGACCCAGTACTTC. It translates to CSVDLVRQETQYF.

The rearrangement links TRBV5-5 to TRBJ2-1; TRBD1 agrees at 9 bases. Germline values: CDR1 SGHKS, CDR2 YYEKEE (reference sequence). This CDR3 region has 13 residues. V gave up 3 bases and J gave up 8 bases; unmatched junction bases: 3. The chain's CDR3 is CASSSTGGDEQFF. DNA for the CDR3: TGTGCCAGCAGCTCCACAGGGGGCGATGAGCAGTTCTTC.

This chain uses TRBV28 with TRBJ1-5; D may be TRBD1 (5 bases). The germline CDR1 and CDR2 sequences are MDHEN and SYDVKM. Between the trimmed V and J ends, which lost 5 bases and 2 bases, there was a span of 13 bases. The CDR3 consists of 15 residues. As DNA, the CDR3 is TGTGCCAGCAGTCTTCCGGGACTCGGCAATCAGCCCCAGCATTTT. Translated, it gives CASSLPGLGNQPQHF.